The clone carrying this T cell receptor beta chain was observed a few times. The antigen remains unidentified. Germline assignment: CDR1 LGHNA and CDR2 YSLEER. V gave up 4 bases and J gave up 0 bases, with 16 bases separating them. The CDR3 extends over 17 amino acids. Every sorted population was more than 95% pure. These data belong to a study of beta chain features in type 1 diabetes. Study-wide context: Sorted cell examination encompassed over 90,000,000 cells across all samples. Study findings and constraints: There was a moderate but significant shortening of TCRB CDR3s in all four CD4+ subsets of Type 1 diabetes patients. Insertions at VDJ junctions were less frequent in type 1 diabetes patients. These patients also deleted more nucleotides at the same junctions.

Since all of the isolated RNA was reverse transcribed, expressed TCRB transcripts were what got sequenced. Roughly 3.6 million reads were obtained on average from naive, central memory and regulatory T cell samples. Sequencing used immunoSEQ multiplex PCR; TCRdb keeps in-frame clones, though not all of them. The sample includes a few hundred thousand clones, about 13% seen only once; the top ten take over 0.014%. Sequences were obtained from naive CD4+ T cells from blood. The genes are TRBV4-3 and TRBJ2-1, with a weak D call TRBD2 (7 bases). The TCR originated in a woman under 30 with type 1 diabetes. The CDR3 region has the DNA TGCGCCAGCAGCCGCCTCTGGGGGGGGCCCTCCTACAATGAGCAGTTCTTC. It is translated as CASSRLWGGPSYNEQFF.